The 27 T cell receptor beta chains in this list originate from one sample, sequenced in a study of shared clonotypes between healthy human individuals. The protocol was immunoSEQ multiplex PCR, while the TCRdb copy is restricted to in-frame clones and leaves out a portion. This sample has about 1.1 million clones, with 78% found just once. The specimen was memory CD4+ T cells from PBMCs. Indicated subset: CD45RA-negative fraction. The receptor set was obtained from a man younger than 35 in good health. Some clones in this sample may be carry-over from other donors' samples.

The chain uses TRBV2 and TRBJ2-5, with 8 bases fitting TRBD1. The CDR3 spans 14 residues. The germline CDR1 and CDR2 sequences are SNHLY and FYNNEI. V shed 5 bases and J 0 bases; nucleotides not matched to a gene: 2. The CDR3 coding sequence is TGTGCCAGCAGTTGGGACAGGTACCAAGAGACCCAGTACTTC. This gives the protein CASSWDRYQETQYF.

This chain joins TRBV4-1 and TRBJ2-1, with 7 nucleotides matching TRBD2. Germline assignment: CDR1 MGHRA and CDR2 YSYEKL. The CDR3 consists of 17 residues. V lost 0 bases, J lost 9 bases, and 14 bases stayed unmatched. The CDR3 DNA reads TGCGCCAGCAGCCAAGAAAGGCCGGGACTAAGGTTGGTTGAGCAGTTCTTC. Protein sequence: CASSQERPGLRLVEQFF.

This clone has just a few counts. Compared with germline, one end of the junction differs, possibly owing to a read error. The V and J genes are TRBV5-1 and TRBJ2-5, with D hard to call. Germline CDR1 is SGHRS and CDR2 is YFSETQ. The CDR3 consists of 14 residues. The CDR3 loop is CASSLELPQETQYF. The CDR3 nucleotides read TGTGCCAGCAGCTTGGAGCTACCTCAAGAGACCCAGTACTTC.

Worth noting for this clone: Other DNA sequences in this specimen translate into the identical CDR3. The rearrangement links TRBV6-5 to TRBJ1-1, with D hard to call. The CDR3 contains 12 residues. V lost 6 bases and J 1 base, leaving 6 bases between the germline ends. CDR1 MNHEY and CDR2 SVGAGI come from the germline V gene. The CDR3 nucleotides read TGTGCCAGCAGCCGGAGGAACACTGAAGCTTTCTTT. As protein: CASSRRNTEAFF.

This chain joins TRBV6-5 and TRBJ1-5; D ambiguous. V was cut by 6 bases and J by 6 bases, with 12 bases left in between. This CDR3 has 13 amino acids. Germline-derived CDR1 and CDR2 are MNHEY and SVGAGI. The CDR3 spells CASRNPPGQPQHF. The CDR3 DNA follows: TGTGCCAGCAGAAACCCCCCCGGTCAGCCCCAGCATTTT.

This clone was detected a few times. The rearrangement uses TRBV27 and TRBJ2-7; D unclear. With 0 bases removed from V and 0 bases from J, the gap between germline ends came to 6 bases. This CDR3 region has 14 residues. Germline CDR1 MNHEY, CDR2 SMNVEV (reference sequence). CDR3 nucleotide sequence: TGTGCCAGCAGTTTATCGGACGACTCCTACGAGCAGTACTTC. Residues: CASSLSDDSYEQYF.

The chain combines TRBV27 with TRBJ1-1; D is ambiguous. V was clipped by 3 bases and J by 10 bases, with 15 bases between them. The CDR3 is 13 amino acids. CDR1 is MNHEY, CDR2 SMNVEV, per germline (reference sequence). CDR3 sequence reads: CASSFDSPSGAFF. In DNA form, the CDR3 reads TGTGCCAGCAGTTTCGACTCTCCCTCAGGAGCTTTCTTT.

The chain uses TRBV21-1 and TRBJ2-7; TRBD2, the table's D call, lacks a check against the DNA. TRBV21-1 is listed as a pseudogene. CDR3 size: 14 residues. The CDR3 reads CARTSGTQRLGKYF. The CDR3 nucleotides read TGTGCCAGGACTAGCGGGACCCAACGATTAGGGAAGTACTTC.

The chain links TRBV18 to TRBJ2-4, with 7 bases fitting TRBD1. Unmatched junction bases numbered 7, after V lost 3 bases and J lost 8 bases. Germline V CDR1 and CDR2: KGHSH, LQKENI. The CDR3 consists of 14 residues. The CDR3 spells CASSPTGEKDIQYF. Here the CDR3 DNA reads TGTGCCAGCTCACCCACAGGGGAAAAGGACATTCAGTACTTC.

This clone was observed once. As DNA, the CDR3 is TGTGCCAGCAGCACTTCCTCCTCTCCATACAATGAGCAGTTCTTC. It translates to CASSTSSSPYNEQFF. The rearrangement joins TRBV7-2 to TRBJ2-1; D is undetermined. The CDR3 is 15 amino acids. Germline lookup yields CDR1 SGHTA and CDR2 FQGNSA. V was shortened by 5 bases and J by 4 bases, with 15 bases between the two germline ends.

The chain links TRBV6-1 to TRBJ1-1, with D perhaps matching TRBD1 (6 bases). Germline CDR1 is MNHNS and CDR2 is SASEGT. Trimming shortened V by 5 bases and J by 4 bases, and 11 bases separated the two germline ends. This CDR3 region has 13 residues. The CDR3 coding sequence is TGTGCCAGCAGTCCCAGGGGCCTCACTGAAGCTTTCTTT. It encodes CASSPRGLTEAFF.

The V and J genes are TRBV7-8 and TRBJ1-5, with D possibly being TRBD1 (6 bases). Trimming stripped 0 bases from V and 0 bases from J, with 9 bases between. The CDR3 consists of 16 residues. The V gene's germline CDR1 is SGHVS and CDR2 FQNEAQ. CDR3 DNA sequence: TGTGCCAGCAGCTTAGCGACCAGGGGTAGCAATCAGCCCCAGCATTTT. Its translation is CASSLATRGSNQPQHF.

The rearrangement links TRBV5-6 to TRBJ2-5; D unclear. CDR1 and CDR2 (germline): SGHDT, YYEEEE. The V gene lost 4 bases and the J gene lost 2 bases, with 12 bases spanning the gap. The CDR3 has 14 residues. The CDR3 nucleotides are TGTGCCAGCAGCGTGCTGGAAATACAAGAGACCCAGTACTTC. Translation: CASSVLEIQETQYF.

V and J are TRBV5-1 and TRBJ2-2; 9 nucleotides agree with TRBD2. Germline trimming cut 4 bases from V and 5 bases from J; bases unmatched to any gene: 9. The CDR3 runs 16 residues. CDR1 and CDR2 from the germline V gene are SGHRS and YFSETQ. CDR3 region: CASSPKAGGGTGELFF. The CDR3 DNA is TGCGCCAGCAGCCCAAAAGCGGGAGGCGGGACCGGGGAGCTGTTTTTT.

V is TRBV6-1 and J is TRBJ2-7; 9 nucleotides line up with TRBD2. In germline, CDR1 is MNHNS, CDR2 SASEGT. The trim removed 6 bases at V and 3 bases at J, leaving 6 bases unmatched. This CDR3 has 14 residues. The CDR3 region is CASRKGLASYEQYF. CDR3 coding DNA: TGTGCCAGCAGGAAGGGACTAGCAAGCTACGAGCAGTACTTC.

The chain has TRBV5-1 and TRBJ2-1, with TRBD2 identical over 8 bases. The ends lost 4 bases at V and 3 bases at J; junction bases unmatched: 9. Germline V gene data show CDR1 as SGHRS and CDR2 as YFSETQ. The CDR3 totals 16 residues. The CDR3 region is CASSASAGGLYNEQFF. Here the CDR3 DNA reads TGCGCCAGCAGCGCCTCGGCGGGAGGACTCTACAATGAGCAGTTCTTC.

The V call is TRBV6-1, the J call TRBJ1-1; TRBD1 aligns across 7 bases. This CDR3 spans 15 amino acids. Germline V gene lookup returns CDR1 MNHNS and CDR2 SASEGT. Unmatched junction bases numbered 4, after V lost 2 bases and J lost 1 base. The CDR3 DNA follows: TGTGCCAGCAGTGAAAACAGGGGAAAGAACACTGAAGCTTTCTTT. The encoded protein is CASSENRGKNTEAFF.

The V gene is TRBV7-3, the J gene TRBJ2-2; D possibly corresponds to TRBD2 (6 bases). Trimming took 8 bases from V and 6 from J, leaving 10 bases between them. The length of the CDR3 is 12 residues. The germline gives CDR1 SGHTA, CDR2 FQGTGA. CDR3 residues: CASGTDAGELFF. The CDR3, as DNA: TGTGCCAGCGGGACTGATGCCGGGGAGCTGTTTTTT.

This clone was found a few times. This chain links TRBV28 with TRBJ1-5; the D gene is possibly TRBD1 (6 bases). CDR1 MDHEN and CDR2 SYDVKM come from the germline V gene. This CDR3 spans 15 amino acids. Trimming left V 7 bases short and J 5 bases short, with 18 bases between. In DNA form, the CDR3 reads TGTGCCAGCACCGGGGGGGCAGGGCTGGATCAGCCCCAGCATTTT. Translated, it gives CASTGGAGLDQPQHF.

In the case of this clone: The sample holds other DNA sequences that translate to the same CDR3. The chain uses TRBV2 and TRBJ2-5; D possibly matches TRBD1 or TRBD2 (5 bases each). The CDR3 runs to 13 residues. V lost 8 bases to trimming and J lost 2 bases, with 12 bases between them. CDR1 and CDR2 (germline): SNHLY, FYNNEI. This CDR3 is CASVGTGQETQYF. The CDR3 DNA reads as TGTGCCAGCGTCGGGACGGGGCAAGAGACCCAGTACTTC.

In DNA, the CDR3 is TGTGCCAGCAGCCAAAAACCGGGAATCTCGGCCTACGAGCAGTACTTC. It specifies CASSQKPGISAYEQYF. The V and J genes are TRBV14 and TRBJ2-7, with D maybe TRBD2 (5 bases). The length of the CDR3 is 16 residues. Trimming stripped 2 bases from V and 2 bases from J, with 16 bases between. The germline gives CDR1 SGHDN, CDR2 FVKESK.

Concerning this clone itself: The junction shows a germline mismatch at one end, possibly a read error. V usage is TRBV7-2 and J usage is TRBJ2-5; unclear D gene. This CDR3 comprises 14 residues. Germline values: CDR1 SGHTA, CDR2 FQGNSA. The CDR3 sequence: CASSLVEVKLLRNF. The DNA for the CDR3 is TGTGCCAGCAGCTTAGTAGAGGTTAAACTCCTAAGGAACTTC. Combining the CDR3 with reference TRBV7-2 and TRBJ2-5 gives the whole variable domain GAGVSQSPSNKVTEKGKDVELRCDPISGHTALYWYRQSLGQGLEFLIYFQGNSAPDKSGLPSDRFSAERTGGSVSTLTIQRTQQEDSAVYLCASSLVEVKLLRNFGPGTRLLVL.

The J gene is TRBJ2-5, the V gene TRBV5-4; 7 bases are shared with TRBD1. The CDR3 totals 14 residues. V lost 1 base and J lost 3; bases outside the gene matches: 3. The germline V gene has CDR1 SGHNT and CDR2 YYREEE (reference sequence). The CDR3 DNA reads as TGTGCCAGCAGCTTGACAGGGGTCGAAGAGACCCAGTACTTC. It translates to CASSLTGVEETQYF.

The V gene is TRBV6-1, the J gene TRBJ1-2; 8 nucleotides match TRBD1. After removal of 5 bases from V and 6 bases from J, the junction contained 5 bases not matched to a gene. The CDR3 has 13 residues. Germline CDR1 is MNHNS and CDR2 is SASEGT. CDR3 DNA sequence: TGTGCCAGCAGTCGACCAGGGGGCGATGGCTACACCTTC. It is translated as CASSRPGGDGYTF.

V usage is TRBV18 and J usage is TRBJ1-2; D gene unclear. V dropped 0 bases and J dropped 10 bases, with 12 bases sitting between them. CDR3 length equals 13 residues. Per germline, CDR1 KGHSH and CDR2 LQKENI. CDR3 protein: CASSPPFQRDYTF. The DNA for the CDR3 is TGTGCCAGCTCACCACCCTTTCAAAGGGACTACACCTTC. Combining the CDR3 with reference TRBV18 and TRBJ1-2 gives the whole variable domain NAGVMQNPRHLVRRRGQEARLRCSPMKGHSHVYWYRQLPEEGLKFMVYLQKENIIDESGMPKERFSAEFPKEGPSILRIQQVVRGDSAAYFCASSPPFQRDYTFGSGTRLTVV.

This clone appeared a few times. The chain links TRBV6-1 to TRBJ2-7; D remains unclear. Germline V gives CDR1 MNHNS, CDR2 SASEGT. V was shortened by 4 bases and J by 1 base, with 11 bases between the two germline ends. The CDR3 is made up of 14 amino acids. CDR3: CASSVSDGSYEQYF. The CDR3 DNA sequence: TGTGCCAGCAGTGTTTCGGACGGTTCCTACGAGCAGTACTTC.

The CDR3 reads CASSSGAQYNEQFF. The DNA of the CDR3 is TGCGCCAGCAGCTCGGGAGCTCAATACAATGAGCAGTTCTTC. The rearrangement links TRBV5-1 to TRBJ2-1, with TRBD2 as a possible D gene (6 bases). The V gene's germline CDR1 is SGHRS and CDR2 YFSETQ. The V and J ends lost 3 bases and 4 bases respectively, with 11 bases between them. The CDR3 totals 14 residues. Supplemented by reference TRBV5-1 and TRBJ2-1, the full variable domain reads KAGVTQTPRYLIKTRGQQVTLSCSPISGHRSVSWYQQTPGQGLQFLFEYFSETQRNKGNFPGRFSGRQFSNSRSEMNVSTLELGDSALYLCASSSGAQYNEQFFGPGTRLTVL.